Each of the 11 T cell receptor beta chains below was sequenced from the same sample in a study of blood T cells in healthy people across ages. A second PCR of 7 to 11 cycles used a sample-barcoded 5' primer and a J-beta primer mix. TCRdb ran MiXCR on the 5' RACE reads and lists one entry per CDR3 protein. This sample carries 1.5 million to 2 million distinct CDR3 sequences, under 30% of them seen once, and the ten largest clones take about 7.7%. Input material: blood. Source of these receptors: a woman in her 30s in good health.

There are a few counts of this clonotype. The chain is built from TRBV7-2 and TRBJ1-2; TRBD1 is a possible D gene (6 bases). This CDR3 is built from 16 residues. Germline V gene lookup returns CDR1 SGHTA and CDR2 FQGNSA. V lost 5 bases and J lost 2, with 18 bases in between. CDR3 coding DNA: TGTGCCAGCAGCCCTCTGGGATCGGGGGGCAACTATGGCTACACCTTC. Translation: CASSPLGSGGNYGYTF.

This rearrangement joins TRBV12-3 or TRBV12-4 to TRBJ1-5; 7 bases match TRBD1. The CDR3 covers 15 residues. V dropped 8 bases and J dropped 6; count of bases not matched to a gene: 13. The CDR3 reads CASGSTGDVGQPQHF. CDR3 sequence (DNA): TGTGCCAGCGGTTCTACAGGGGATGTGGGTCAGCCCCAGCATTTT.

This clonotype was recorded a few times. The J gene is TRBJ2-7, the V gene TRBV18, with a possible D match to TRBD1 (5 bases). Germline lookup yields CDR1 KGHSH and CDR2 LQKENI. With 2 bases removed from V and 4 bases from J, the gap between germline ends came to 12 bases. The CDR3 is made up of 14 amino acids. The CDR3 loop reads CASSPLGHDYEQYF. DNA of the CDR3: TGTGCCAGCTCACCATTAGGACACGATTACGAGCAGTACTTC. Complete variable domain (other parts from reference TRBV18 and TRBJ2-7): NAGVMQNPRHLVRRRGQEARLRCSPMKGHSHVYWYRQLPEEGLKFMVYLQKENIIDESGMPKERFSAEFPKEGPSILRIQQVVRGDSAAYFCASSPLGHDYEQYFGPGTRLTVT.

This sequence joins TRBV27 and TRBJ1-6; 9 bases match TRBD1. V gave up 5 bases and J gave up 4 bases; unmatched junction bases: 6. Germline V CDR1 and CDR2: MNHEY, SMNVEV (reference sequence). This CDR3 contains 16 residues. CDR3 sequence: CASSNTGGPYNSPLHF. CDR3 DNA: TGTGCCAGCAGTAACACAGGGGGCCCGTATAATTCACCCCTCCACTTT.

This clonotype was detected many times. This sequence joins TRBV10-3 and TRBJ2-4, with D tentatively TRBD1 (6 bases). The length of the CDR3 is 13 residues. Trimming took 3 bases from V and 9 from J, leaving 12 bases between them. Germline assignment: CDR1 ENHRY and CDR2 SYGVKD. The CDR3 here is CAISETGRGIQYF. CDR3 DNA: TGTGCCATCAGTGAAACAGGGCGAGGCATTCAGTACTTC.

Comments on this clonotype: A much larger clone is a single base away; this may be a read error. The V and J genes are TRBV20-1 and TRBJ2-7; D possibly uses TRBD1 or TRBD2 (5 bases each). CDR1 is DFQATT and CDR2 is SNEGSKA in the germline V gene (reference sequence). The CDR3 runs 15 residues. Trimming took off 0 bases at V and 2 bases at J, with 14 bases between the two ends. The CDR3 region is CSARDSGRRAYEQYF. In DNA, the CDR3 is TGCAGTGCTAGAGATTCGGGACGACGAGCCTACGAGCAGTACTTC.

V is TRBV30 and J is TRBJ1-1; unclear D gene. Per germline, CDR1 GTSNPN and CDR2 SVGIG (reference sequence). The V end was cut by 1 base, the J end by 3 bases, with 9 bases between. There are 13 residues in the CDR3. The CDR3 nucleotides read TGTGCCTGGAGTGGCTCCCGTTACACTGAAGCTTTCTTT. The encoded protein is CAWSGSRYTEAFF.

This clonotype showed up many times. The V and J genes are TRBV29-1 and TRBJ1-2; 8 nucleotides agree with TRBD1. Unmatched junction bases numbered 0, after V lost 6 bases and J lost 0 bases. Germline V gene data show CDR1 as SQVTM and CDR2 as ANQGSEA. The CDR3 sequence is 12 residues long. The CDR3 sequence: CSVTGANYGYTF. In nucleotides, the CDR3 is TGCAGCGTGACAGGGGCTAACTATGGCTACACCTTC.

This chain connects TRBV6-1 to TRBJ2-5; D gene ambiguous. Looked up from germline, CDR1 is MNHNS and CDR2 is SASEGT. The length of the CDR3 is 11 residues. Deletions cut 1 base from V and 13 bases from J, with 10 bases between. Written as DNA, the CDR3 is TGTGCCAGCAGTGAAGTGCTGACGTGGTACTTC. Translating it yields CASSEVLTWYF.

V is TRBV11-2 and J is TRBJ1-4; D may be TRBD1 (6 bases). V was clipped by 4 bases and J by 5 bases, with 14 bases between them. The CDR3 contains 15 residues. Germline values: CDR1 SGHAT, CDR2 FQNNGV. This CDR3 is CASSSSDSSNEKLFF. CDR3 in DNA: TGTGCCAGCAGCTCCTCGGACAGCTCAAATGAAAAACTGTTTTTT. Full variable domain (outside the CDR3, taken from reference TRBV11-2 and TRBJ1-4): EAGVAQSPRYKIIEKRQSVAFWCNPISGHATLYWYQQILGQGPKLLIQFQNNGVVDDSQLPKDRFSAERLKGVDSTLKIQPAKLEDSAVYLCASSSSDSSNEKLFFGSGTQLSVL.

This clonotype was seen a handful of times. The chain links TRBV6-2 or TRBV6-3 to TRBJ2-5; D is unresolved. V was trimmed by 7 bases and J by 3 bases, leaving 12 bases between them. Germline V gives CDR1 MNHEY, CDR2 SVGEGT. CDR3 length: 13 residues. CDR3 region: CASTPLAEETQYF. In DNA, the CDR3 is TGTGCCAGCACCCCTCTGGCAGAAGAGACCCAGTACTTC.